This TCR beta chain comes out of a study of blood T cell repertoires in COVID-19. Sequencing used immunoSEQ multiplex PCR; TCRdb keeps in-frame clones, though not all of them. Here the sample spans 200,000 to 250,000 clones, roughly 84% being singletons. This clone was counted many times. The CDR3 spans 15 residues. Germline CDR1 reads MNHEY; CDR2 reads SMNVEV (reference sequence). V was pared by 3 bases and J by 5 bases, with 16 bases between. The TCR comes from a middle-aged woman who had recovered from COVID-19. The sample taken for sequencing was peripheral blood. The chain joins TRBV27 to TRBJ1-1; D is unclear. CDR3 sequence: CASSFRAGVLTEAFF. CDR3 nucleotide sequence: TGTGCCAGCAGTTTTCGAGCTGGAGTCTTGACTGAAGCTTTCTTT.